This T cell receptor (beta chain) emerged from a study of CXCR3-negative and CXCR3-positive naive CD8 T cells. As for the study in general: The study obtained around 140 million TRB reads, about 1.5 +/- 0.3 million per library. Findings and limits, study-wide: Whereas both naive subsets had comparably high diversity, memory CD8+ cells had much lower diversity. More hydrophobic TRB CDR3s occurred in CXCR3-positive than in CXCR3-negative naive cells.

The CDR3 length is 16 residues. From germline, CDR1 is LGHNA and CDR2 YNFKEQ. CD45RO-CCR7+CD27+CD95- cells counted as naive CD8+ T cells. In regard to this clonotype: The antigen remains undetermined.

Carrying UMI labels, the TRB cDNA libraries were prepared through 5' RACE. For each CDR3 protein, TCRdb gives one entry from its re-call of the 5' RACE reads, without DNA. This table lists approximately 100,000 distinct CDR3 sequences. Sequencing input: naive CXCR3+ CD8+ T cells from blood. Subset reported: CD45RO-CCR7+CD27+CD95- naive CD8+ T cells expressing CXCR3 (TNR3+). This TCR was sampled from a human donor in good health. Some clones in this sample may be carry-over from other donors' samples. The rearrangement links TRBV4-2 to TRBJ1-6; TCRdb picks TRBD1, but there is no DNA to check that call. The CDR3 here is CASSQDFSSPNSPLHF.